The 28 T cell receptor beta chains listed next were all sequenced from one sample in a study of CD8+CD57+ T cells in acquired aplastic anemia (dated by TCRdb to about 2018). Expansion of CD8+CD57+ cells had been shown by flow cytometry in the patients chosen for sequencing. The instrument was an Illumina HiSeq 2000. TCR beta VDJ combination and CDR3 sequence profiling used genomic DNA as the template. The public reads were run again by TCRdb, first through fastp at Q25 and then through MiXCR, and only productive beta chains were kept. Duplicate CDR3 protein sequences are folded into a single record with the most common DNA and genes. Counted in this sample were under 200,000 distinct CDR3 sequences; 48% of them appeared once. The ten most abundant clones make up roughly 2% of the sample. Source material: sorted CD4+, CD8+, or CD8+CD57+ T cells (not recorded which) from PBMCs. These receptor sequences come from a human donor with aplastic anemia.

V gene TRBV24-1 combines with J gene TRBJ1-4, with 8 bases matching TRBD1. In germline, CDR1 is KGHDR, CDR2 SFDVKD. The junction had 3 bases not matched to a gene; V was cut back by 6 bases and J by 10 bases. The CDR3 spans 12 residues. In DNA form, the CDR3 reads TGTGCCACCAGTTCCGGGACAGGAAAACTGTTTTTT. Its protein is CATSSGTGKLFF.

In its sample, this clonotype was seen a few times. J is TRBJ2-7 and V is TRBV28; 9 nucleotides align to TRBD1. The germline V gene has CDR1 MDHEN and CDR2 SYDVKM. Losses at the gene ends were 3 bases for V and 8 bases for J; bases not matched to a gene: 8. The CDR3 is 14 amino acids. The CDR3 DNA follows: TGTGCCAGCAGTTTTGGGACAGGGACTACGAAGCAGTACTTC. Amino acid sequence: CASSFGTGTTKQYF.

This clonotype was found a few times. This may arise from a read error, as a much more abundant clone is one base away. The chain joins TRBV20-1 to TRBJ2-2; the D gene is possibly TRBD2 (5 bases). CDR1 and CDR2 from the germline V gene are DFQATT and SNEGSKA (reference sequence). The CDR3 sequence is 15 residues long. Trimming shortened V by 6 bases and J by 5 bases, and 19 bases separated the two germline ends. The CDR3 reads CSATRSLVGTGELFF. Here the CDR3 DNA reads TGCAGTGCAACTAGGTCGCTAGTGGGTACCGGGGAGCTGTTTTTT.

This clonotype was recorded a few times. The chain couples TRBV24-1 to TRBJ2-7, with D perhaps given as TRBD1 or TRBD2 (5 bases each). V was clipped by 3 bases and J by 4 bases, with 12 bases between them. Per germline, CDR1 KGHDR and CDR2 SFDVKD. CDR3 length: 14 residues. The CDR3 here is CATSDPRGEYEQYF. The CDR3 DNA reads TGTGCCACCAGTGATCCCCGAGGGGAGTACGAGCAGTACTTC.

This sequence joins TRBV6-1 and TRBJ2-7; TRBD2 is a possible D gene (6 bases). The V gene's germline CDR1 is MNHNS and CDR2 SASEGT. Deletions cut 6 bases from V and 3 bases from J, with 18 bases between. The CDR3 totals 15 residues. The CDR3 bases are TGTGCCAGCAGGACCCTCTCCGGGGGTCGCTACGAGCAGTACTTC. This encodes CASRTLSGGRYEQYF.

The CDR3 is CASSNRDLRKLFF. The CDR3 DNA sequence: TGTGCCAGCAGTAACCGGGACCTTCGTAAACTGTTTTTT. This sequence joins TRBV2 and TRBJ1-4; D possibly corresponds to TRBD1 (5 bases). The V end lost 5 bases, the J end lost 11 bases, and 15 bases lay between the germline ends. Germline V gives CDR1 SNHLY, CDR2 FYNNEI. The CDR3 has 13 residues.

This chain uses TRBV4-2 with TRBJ2-5; TRBD1 is a possible D gene (5 bases). From germline, CDR1 is LGHNA and CDR2 YNFKEQ. The CDR3 is 14 amino acids. V lost 1 base and J 2 bases, leaving 8 bases between the germline ends. The CDR3 DNA follows: TGTGCCAGCAGCCAAGGCAGGGAACAAGAGACCCAGTACTTC. Translating gives CASSQGREQETQYF.

This clonotype was seen ten or more times. V and J are TRBV27 and TRBJ2-7, with a tentative D call TRBD1 (6 bases). Trimming left V 6 bases short and J 0 bases short, with 12 bases between. CDR3 size: 14 residues. From germline, CDR1 is MNHEY and CDR2 SMNVEV (reference sequence). The CDR3 spells CASRPTGSSYEQYF. In nucleotides, the CDR3 is TGTGCCAGCAGACCCACAGGGAGCTCCTACGAGCAGTACTTC.

This clonotype has a count of ten or more. The chain recombines TRBV7-8 with TRBJ2-1; 8 positions agree with TRBD2. Trimming took 3 bases from V and 5 from J; bases not matched to a gene: 9. Germline V CDR1 and CDR2: SGHVS, FQNEAQ. The CDR3 totals 16 residues. CDR3 residues: CASSLPSGRVDNEQFF. The CDR3 DNA follows: TGTGCCAGCAGCTTGCCCAGCGGGAGAGTCGACAATGAGCAGTTCTTC.

The table lists this clonotype with many counts. The chain recombines TRBV7-3 with TRBJ2-1; maybe TRBD2 (6 bases). The germline gives CDR1 SGHTA, CDR2 FQGTGA. The CDR3 length is 15 residues. Trimming took 4 bases from V and 4 from J, leaving 14 bases between them. CDR3 sequence: CASSSLTSKYNEQFF. As DNA, the CDR3 is TGTGCCAGCAGCTCCCTGACTAGTAAATACAATGAGCAGTTCTTC.

This clonotype has at least ten counts. This chain links TRBV5-1 with TRBJ2-3; unclear D gene. The length of the CDR3 is 13 residues. The germline V and J ends were trimmed by 0 bases and 9 bases, with 11 bases remaining between them. Germline V gene lookup returns CDR1 SGHRS and CDR2 YFSETQ. Here the CDR3 DNA reads TGCGCCAGCAGCTTGGAAGCTCAGTCCACGCAGTATTTT. It translates to CASSLEAQSTQYF.

The V and J genes are TRBV10-2 and TRBJ1-4, with D unclear. There are 14 residues in the CDR3. Looked up from germline, CDR1 is WSHSY and CDR2 is SAAADI. V was shortened by 2 bases and J by 5 bases, with 9 bases between the two germline ends. The DNA of the CDR3 is TGCGCCAGCAGTGAGACTCCCCTCAATGAAAAACTGTTTTTT. Translation gives CASSETPLNEKLFF.

This chain uses TRBV10-3 with TRBJ2-3; D is perhaps TRBD2 (7 bases). The CDR3 has 16 amino acids. The ends were cut back, 0 bases at V and 11 bases at J, with 21 bases in the middle. CDR1 ENHRY and CDR2 SYGVKD come from the germline V gene. The CDR3, as DNA: TGTGCCATCAGTGAGTCGAGGGGGGGATCCTACAATGAGCAGTATTTT. Translation: CAISESRGGSYNEQYF.

The CDR3 DNA sequence: TGTGCCAGCAGGGCATCCGGGACCGCCTATGGCTACACCTTC. Translated, it gives CASRASGTAYGYTF. The chain recombines TRBV6-1 with TRBJ1-2; a weak D match, TRBD1 (5 bases). This CDR3 is 14 amino acids long. The V and J ends lost 6 bases and 4 bases respectively, with 15 bases between them. CDR1 and CDR2 from the germline V gene are MNHNS and SASEGT.

This clonotype was recorded many times. The rearrangement joins TRBV20-1 to TRBJ1-1; weak D call: TRBD1 (5 bases). The CDR3 runs to 15 residues. The V gene's germline CDR1 is DFQATT and CDR2 SNEGSKA (reference sequence). V dropped 4 bases and J dropped 1 base, with 16 bases sitting between them. In DNA, the CDR3 is TGCAGTGCTATAAGGGGCTTCGCCTCGAACACTGAAGCTTTCTTT. Translating gives CSAIRGFASNTEAFF.

This clonotype was seen at least ten times. CDR3 in amino acids: CASSESSYEQYF. CDR3 in DNA: TGTGCCAGCAGTGAATCTTCCTACGAGCAGTACTTC. The V call is TRBV2, the J call TRBJ2-7; D remains unclear. Looked up from germline, CDR1 is SNHLY and CDR2 is FYNNEI. Trimming left V 2 bases short and J 1 base short, with 3 bases between. The CDR3 is 12 residues long. Drawing the rest from reference TRBV2 and TRBJ2-7, the complete variable domain is EPEVTQTPSHQVTQMGQEVILRCVPISNHLYFYWYRQILGQKVEFLVSFYNNEISEKSEIFDDQFSVERPDGSNFTLKIRSTKLEDSAMYFCASSESSYEQYFGPGTRLTVT.

The J gene is TRBJ1-1, the V gene TRBV18; 7 nucleotides line up with TRBD1. The CDR3 covers 17 residues. The trim removed 3 bases at V and 3 bases at J, leaving 13 bases unmatched. Per germline, CDR1 KGHSH and CDR2 LQKENI. CDR3 DNA sequence: TGTGCCAGCTCACCGCTGAACTACAGGGGTACGGACACTGAAGCTTTCTTT. Protein product: CASSPLNYRGTDTEAFF.

This chain joins TRBV5-1 and TRBJ2-2; perhaps TRBD2 as D (6 bases). CDR1 and CDR2 (germline): SGHRS, YFSETQ. The CDR3 is 16 amino acids. V was shortened by 1 base and J by 4 bases, with 14 bases between the two germline ends. CDR3 coding DNA: TGCGCCAGCAGCTTGCTGGGGTTTAGCGGCACCGGGGAGCTGTTTTTT. This translates into CASSLLGFSGTGELFF.

The sample holds many counts of this clonotype. The V gene is TRBV10-3, the J gene TRBJ2-7, with TRBD2 as a possible D gene (5 bases). Germline V gene data show CDR1 as ENHRY and CDR2 as SYGVKD. CDR3 size: 13 residues. V lost 3 bases to trimming and J lost 7 bases, with 13 bases between them. As DNA, the CDR3 is TGTGCCATCAGTGACACAGACCGGGGAGAGCAGTACTTC. Translation: CAISDTDRGEQYF.

About this clonotype itself: One end of the junction is discordant with germline, which a read error may explain. The gene calls are TRBV6-4 and TRBJ1-5; the D gene is possibly TRBD1 (5 bases). Germline lookup yields CDR1 MRHNA and CDR2 SNTAGT. The CDR3 extends over 14 amino acids. CDR3: CASSEREMGQPPHF. As DNA, the CDR3 is TGTGCCAGCAGTGAACGGGAGATGGGGCAGCCCCCGCATTTT.

The table lists this clonotype with many counts. The rearrangement links TRBV20-1 to TRBJ1-4, with TRBD1 matching over 8 bases. The junction had 9 bases not matched to a gene; V was cut back by 6 bases and J by 3 bases. The germline V gene has CDR1 DFQATT and CDR2 SNEGSKA (reference sequence). There are 15 residues in the CDR3. This chain's CDR3 is CSARTGWGANEKLFF. The DNA of the CDR3 is TGCAGTGCCCGGACAGGGTGGGGGGCTAATGAAAAACTGTTTTTT.

The chain combines TRBV24-1 with TRBJ2-2; D gene unclear. V was shortened by 1 base and J by 6 bases, with 5 bases between the two germline ends. CDR3 size: 13 residues. From germline, CDR1 is KGHDR and CDR2 SFDVKD. CDR3 protein: CATSDLGSGELFF. CDR3 sequence (DNA): TGTGCCACCAGTGATTTAGGGTCCGGGGAGCTGTTTTTT.

This chain links TRBV7-6 with TRBJ1-2, with 10 bases lining up with TRBD1. Per germline, CDR1 SGHVS and CDR2 FNYEAQ. The CDR3 is 15 amino acids. J lost 4 bases, V lost 4 bases, and 6 bases had no gene match. The CDR3 here is CASSSGTGETYGYTF. The CDR3 coding sequence is TGTGCCAGCAGCTCGGGGACAGGGGAGACCTATGGCTACACCTTC.

The table lists this clonotype with many counts. V usage is TRBV5-4 and J usage is TRBJ2-5; 7 nucleotides agree with TRBD2. CDR1 and CDR2 (germline): SGHNT, YYREEE (reference sequence). This CDR3 has 14 amino acids. Unmatched junction bases numbered 3, after V lost 0 bases and J lost 4 bases. CDR3 amino acids: CASSLGLAPETQYF. CDR3 DNA: TGTGCCAGCAGCTTGGGACTAGCCCCAGAGACCCAGTACTTC.

The chain joins TRBV5-5 to TRBJ2-7; 8 nucleotides align to TRBD2. Germline V lookup: CDR1 SGHKS, CDR2 YYEKEE (reference sequence). CDR3 length: 15 amino acids. The ends lost 3 bases at V and 2 bases at J; junction bases unmatched: 7. CDR3 in amino acids: CASSYSGRGTYEQYF. CDR3 sequence (DNA): TGTGCCAGCAGCTACAGCGGGAGAGGCACCTACGAGCAGTACTTC.

In the case of this clonotype: This may come from a read error, since a much larger clone is one base off. The V gene is TRBV7-2, the J gene TRBJ2-5; 7 positions agree with TRBD2. The V and J ends lost 4 bases and 2 bases, in that order; junction bases with no gene match: 10. The CDR3 has 16 residues. Per germline, CDR1 SGHTA and CDR2 FQGNSA. This chain's CDR3 is CASSSFLRGGQETQYF. DNA of the CDR3: TGTGCCAGCAGCTCATTCCTTCGGGGAGGGCAAGAGACCCAGTACTTC. The full variable domain, in which reference TRBV7-2 and TRBJ2-5 provide the parts outside the CDR3, is GAGVSQSPSNKVTEKGKDVELRCDPISGHTALYWYRQSLGQGLEFLIYFQGNSAPDKSGLPSDRFSAERTGGSVSTLTIQRTQQEDSAVYLCASSSFLRGGQETQYFGPGTRLLVL.

A note on this clonotype: Relative to the germline gene, one junction end is altered; a read error may explain this. The V gene is TRBV28, the J gene TRBJ1-2; 8 bases fit TRBD1. The CDR3 is 15 amino acids. Germline V gene sequence: CDR1 MDHEN, CDR2 SYDVKM. The chain's CDR3 is CASSFRGPVGYGDTF. In DNA, the CDR3 is TGTGCCAGCAGTTTCAGGGGGCCCGTGGGCTATGGCGACACCTTC.

The chain has TRBV11-2 and TRBJ2-7, with D perhaps being TRBD1 or TRBD2 (5 bases each). V shed 5 bases and J shed 0 bases, with 11 bases lying between them. CDR1 is SGHAT, CDR2 FQNNGV, per germline. The CDR3 is 14 amino acids. The CDR3 DNA is TGTGCCAGCAGCATTAGCGACAGCTCCTACGAGCAGTACTTC. Translation gives CASSISDSSYEQYF.